A selection of T cell receptor beta chains follows, all from one sample in a study of Ad26.COV2.S vaccination and SARS-CoV-2 variants. Here immunoSEQ multiplex PCR was the method, and the copy in TCRdb shows in-frame clones only, minus some. The table shows about 420,000 clones, with around 87% occurring only once. The material was peripheral blood, obtained in a trial of Ad26.COV2.S vaccine versus placebo. The receptors were gathered from a person aged 18-60 years who received the Ad26.COV2.S COVID-19 vaccine or a placebo. Both conserved end residues are part of each CDR3. Fields, in order: clone size, CDR3 length, V gene, J gene, D gene, CDR3 DNA, CDR3 protein. D genes are given only for firm matches. Only part of the rows carry a size: once, few, many, or a class if the clone is expanded.

.	15	TRBV2	TRBJ2-5	.	TGTGCCAGCAGTGACACCCGGGACGGGCAAGAGACCCAGTACTTC	CASSDTRDGQETQYF
.	14	TRBV18	TRBJ1-1	.	TGTGCCAGCTCACCTACGCGGGAGAACACTGAAGCTTTCTTT	CASSPTRENTEAFF
.	15	TRBV13	TRBJ2-5	TRBD2	TGTGCCAGCAGTCTGAGCGGGGGGGCTAAAGAGACCCAGTACTTC	CASSLSGGAKETQYF
few	14	TRBV4-1	TRBJ2-7	.	TGCGCCAGCAGCCAAGTGACGGATGCCTACGAGCAGTACTTC	CASSQVTDAYEQYF
.	13	TRBV7-2	TRBJ2-5	.	TGTGCCAGCAGCTTCGTGACTCAAGAGACCCAGTACTTC	CASSFVTQETQYF
.	15	TRBV6-4	TRBJ2-3	.	TGTGCCAGCAGTGCCGGGACAACTAGCACAGATACGCAGTATTTT	CASSAGTTSTDTQYF
.	13	TRBV28	TRBJ1-2	.	TGTGCCAGCAGAATTCAGGGGCATCTGTGGGGGAACTTC	CASRIQGHLWGNF
once	16	TRBV21-1	TRBJ2-3	.	TGTGCCAGCAGCAAGGTTCGGCGGGGCCTCACAGATACGCAGTATTTT	CASSKVRRGLTDTQYF
.	15	TRBV10-3	TRBJ2-2	.	TGTGCCATCAGTGAGCCCTCAGCGAACACCGGGGAGCTGTTTTTT	CAISEPSANTGELFF
.	17	TRBV3-1/TRBV3-2	TRBJ1-2	.	TGTGCCAGCAGCCTACTGAGTACAGGGTTGGTTAACTATGGCTACACCTTC	CASSLLSTGLVNYGYTF
.	16	TRBV19	TRBJ2-3	TRBD1	TGTGCCAGTAGTATCGCCGAGACAGGGCTGGGGGATACGCAGTATTTT	CASSIAETGLGDTQYF
.	13	TRBV11-2	TRBJ1-1	TRBD1	TGTGCCAGCAGCATACAGGGGTTACCCGAAGCTTTCTTT	CASSIQGLPEAFF
.	14	TRBV7-8	TRBJ2-1	.	TGTGCCAGCAGCTTACTATCAGGGATGGATGAGCAGTTCTTC	CASSLLSGMDEQFF
.	16	TRBV15	TRBJ1-2	.	TGTGCCACCAGCAGAGCCGGGCCAGGCACCCTGGGGGGCTACACCTTC	CATSRAGPGTLGGYTF
.	14	TRBV30	TRBJ1-2	.	TGTGCCTGGATTCGTCAGGAGGCCCCAAGTGGCTACACCTTC	CAWIRQEAPSGYTF
.	14	TRBV19	TRBJ1-2	.	TGTGCCAGTAGTGCATGGACCGCTAACTATGGCTACACCTTC	CASSAWTANYGYTF
.	15	TRBV6-6	TRBJ1-5	.	TGTGCCAGCAGTTACCCAGGCACAAGCAATCAGCCCCAGCATTTT	CASSYPGTSNQPQHF
.	16	TRBV4-1	TRBJ2-6	.	TGCGCCAGCAGCCGCGTGGGGACGATTTGGGCCAACGTCCTGACTTTC	CASSRVGTIWANVLTF
.	15	TRBV7-9	TRBJ2-5	TRBD1	TGTGCCAGCAGCTTAGACGACAGGGAGCAAGAGACCCAGTACTTC	CASSLDDREQETQYF
.	16	TRBV3-1/TRBV3-2	TRBJ2-4	.	TGTGCCAGCAGCCAAGTTGGGGGCGGCGGGTCAAACATTCAGTACTTC	CASSQVGGGGSNIQYF
once	18	TRBV24-1	TRBJ2-3	TRBD2	TGTGCCACCAGTGATGCCACCCCGGCGGGGGGAACGATGTGGACGCAGTATTTT	CATSDATPAGGTMWTQYF
once	15	TRBV7-2	TRBJ2-7	TRBD1	TGTGCCAGCAGCATCGGGACAGGGTCTTCCTACGAGCAGTACTTC	CASSIGTGSSYEQYF
few	16	TRBV3-1/TRBV3-2	TRBJ2-6	.	TGTGCCAGCAGCCAAGAACTTCGGGTGGGGGCCAACGTCCTGACTTTC	CASSQELRVGANVLTF
.	13	TRBV12-3/TRBV12-4	TRBJ1-2	.	TGTGCCAGCAGTCAACAGGGTGCCTATGGCTACACCTTC	CASSQQGAYGYTF
few	13	TRBV29-1	TRBJ1-1	TRBD1	TGCAGCGCGAAAAAGACAGGGGGCACTGAAGCTTTCTTT	CSAKKTGGTEAFF
.	17	TRBV7-2	TRBJ2-2	.	TGTGCCAGCAGCACCCTCCCCCCGGGGGGCGGCACCGGGGAGCTGTTTTTT	CASSTLPPGGGTGELFF
few	13	TRBV2	TRBJ1-1	.	TGTGCCAGCAAAGCGGGCCCCCAGCCTGAAGCTTTCTTT	CASKAGPQPEAFF
.	14	TRBV3-1/TRBV3-2	TRBJ1-5	.	TGTGCCAGCAGCCAAAGGGGGGCAGGGCAGCCCCAGCATTTT	CASSQRGAGQPQHF
.	13	TRBV5-1	TRBJ2-5	.	TGCGCCAGCAGCTTCGTCGACAGAGAGACCCAGTACTTC	CASSFVDRETQYF
.	15	TRBV28	TRBJ1-5	TRBD1	TGTGCCAGCAGTACCGGACAGGGGGTATTGCAGCCCCAGCATTTT	CASSTGQGVLQPQHF
.	16	TRBV28	TRBJ2-1	TRBD1	TGTGCCAGCAGTTTATATGGACAGGTCGGCTACAATGAGCAGTTCTTC	CASSLYGQVGYNEQFF
.	14	TRBV7-9	TRBJ2-5	TRBD1	TGTGCCAGCAGCCCGTGGACAGGGGAAGAGACCCAGTACTTC	CASSPWTGEETQYF
.	14	TRBV9	TRBJ2-3	.	TGTGCCAGCAGCCCCGAGGGGACCACAGATACGCAGTATTTT	CASSPEGTTDTQYF
.	13	TRBV14	TRBJ1-1	.	TGTGCCAGCAGCCAAGAAGAACACCTTGAAGCTTTCTTT	CASSQEEHLEAFF
.	14	TRBV7-2	TRBJ2-7	.	TGTGCCAGCAGCTTCCAGGGGGAGGTCTACGAGCAGTACTTC	CASSFQGEVYEQYF
.	15	TRBV3-1/TRBV3-2	TRBJ2-2	.	TGTGCCAGCAGCCAAGATCGGATTAGAAGTCGGGAGCTGTTTTTT	CASSQDRIRSRELFF
.	15	TRBV4-1	TRBJ2-7	.	TGCGCCAGCAGCCAAGTAGGAGGCAGACCCTACGAGCAGTACTTC	CASSQVGGRPYEQYF
.	12	TRBV3-1/TRBV3-2	TRBJ2-3	.	TGTGCCAGTACCTTAAACACAGGAACGCAGTATTTT	CASTLNTGTQYF
once	15	TRBV7-3	TRBJ2-1	.	TGTGCCAGCAGCTTAAACGCGGGACAGTACAATGAGCAGTTCTTC	CASSLNAGQYNEQFF
.	16	TRBV27	TRBJ2-5	.	TGTGCCAGCAGTTTATCGTTCCCCATTCCGGGCGAGACCCAGTACTTC	CASSLSFPIPGETQYF
.	16	TRBV24-1	TRBJ2-3	TRBD1	TGTGCCACCAGTGACATTAAGACAGGGGGCTCAGATACGCAGTATTTT	CATSDIKTGGSDTQYF
once	16	TRBV5-1	TRBJ2-5	TRBD2	TGCGCCAGCAGCTTGTCCGCTAGCGGGGGCCAAGAGACCCAGTACTTC	CASSLSASGGQETQYF
.	17	TRBV7-9	TRBJ2-5	.	TGTGCCAGCAGCTTAGGCGCGTTCGGGGGTTACGTAGAGACCCAGTACTTC	CASSLGAFGGYVETQYF
.	14	TRBV13	TRBJ2-2	.	TGTGCCAGCAGCGGGAGAGGGCCCGCCGGGGAGCTGTTTTTT	CASSGRGPAGELFF
.	16	TRBV6-2/TRBV6-3	TRBJ2-1	TRBD1	TGTGCCAGCAGTTGGCCCCCCGGGACAGTATACAATGAGCAGTTCTTC	CASSWPPGTVYNEQFF
.	17	TRBV4-3	TRBJ2-3	.	TGCGCCAGCAGCCAAGGGCAGGGAAATTCCCCTGCAGATACGCAGTATTTT	CASSQGQGNSPADTQYF
few	14	TRBV29-1	TRBJ2-2	.	TGCAGCGCCTTGACTAGTTCGAACACCGGGGAGCTGTTTTTT	CSALTSSNTGELFF
few	14	TRBV6-5	TRBJ2-1	TRBD2	TGTGCCAGCAGTTACACGGGACTAGTATATGAGCAGTTCTTC	CASSYTGLVYEQFF
once	15	TRBV6-2/TRBV6-3	TRBJ2-1	TRBD2	TGTGCCAGCAGCCCCCCCGGGGGGGACTACAATGAGCAGTTCTTC	CASSPPGGDYNEQFF
.	19	TRBV12-5	TRBJ2-3	TRBD2	TGTGCTAGTGGTTTGGAACTAGCGGGGATCGTTTCTAGCACAGATACGCAGTATTTT	CASGLELAGIVSSTDTQYF
.	14	TRBV6-5	TRBJ2-2	.	TGTGCCAGCAGTTACGGGACGGAAACCGGGGAGCTGTTTTTT	CASSYGTETGELFF
.	16	TRBV7-2	TRBJ2-3	.	TGTGCCAGCAGCTTTCGTACGGCCGCAACCACAGATACGCAGTATTTT	CASSFRTAATTDTQYF
.	14	TRBV7-2	TRBJ2-7	.	TGTGCCAGCAGCTCGACAGGTAGCTCCTACGAGCAGTACTTC	CASSSTGSSYEQYF
.	15	TRBV10-3	TRBJ2-5	.	TGTGCCATCAGTGAGTCGACTAGTCCTTCGGAGACCCAGTACTTC	CAISESTSPSETQYF